This TCR beta chain derives from a study of Ad26.COV2.S vaccination and SARS-CoV-2 variants. This CDR3 spans 14 amino acids. Germline lookup yields CDR1 SGDLS and CDR2 YYNGEE. V was pared by 2 bases and J by 1 base, with 8 bases between. General study points: Responses of T cells in total may have been underestimated by the TCR breadth and depth analyses. Substantial breadth was reportedly displayed by spike-specific CD8+ and CD4+ T cell responses after vaccination.

Some clones are missing from TCRdb's copy, which holds only in-frame ones; the method was immunoSEQ multiplex PCR. Of hundreds of thousands of clones listed, roughly 94% are singletons. This clone was counted once. What it binds is unknown. The receptor was derived from a human donor who had recovered from COVID-19. Sequenced material: peripheral blood, taken after recovery from COVID-19. J is TRBJ2-3 and V is TRBV9; perhaps TRBD2 as D (5 bases). CDR3 DNA sequence: TGTGCCAGCAGCGTGAGGGTGGGCACAGATACGCAGTATTTT. Translation: CASSVRVGTDTQYF. Complete variable domain (other parts from reference TRBV9 and TRBJ2-3): DSGVTQTPKHLITATGQRVTLRCSPRSGDLSVYWYQQSLDQGLQFLIQYYNGEERAKGNILERFSAQQFPDLHSELNLSSLELGDSALYFCASSVRVGTDTQYFGPGTRLTVL.